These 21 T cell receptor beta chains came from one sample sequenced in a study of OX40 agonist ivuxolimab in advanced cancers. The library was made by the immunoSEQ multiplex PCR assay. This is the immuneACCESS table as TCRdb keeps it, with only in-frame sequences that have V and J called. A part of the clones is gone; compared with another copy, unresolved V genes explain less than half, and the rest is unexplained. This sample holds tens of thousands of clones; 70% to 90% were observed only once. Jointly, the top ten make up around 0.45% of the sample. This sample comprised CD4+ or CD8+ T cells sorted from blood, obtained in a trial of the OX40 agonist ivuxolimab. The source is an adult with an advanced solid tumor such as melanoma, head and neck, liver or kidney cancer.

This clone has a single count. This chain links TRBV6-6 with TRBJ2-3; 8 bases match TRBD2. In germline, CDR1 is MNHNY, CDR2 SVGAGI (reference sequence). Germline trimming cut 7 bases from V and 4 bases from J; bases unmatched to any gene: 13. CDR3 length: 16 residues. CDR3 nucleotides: TGTGCCAGCATTCGGACTAGCCTACTCCAGGCAGATACGCAGTATTTT. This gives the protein CASIRTSLLQADTQYF.

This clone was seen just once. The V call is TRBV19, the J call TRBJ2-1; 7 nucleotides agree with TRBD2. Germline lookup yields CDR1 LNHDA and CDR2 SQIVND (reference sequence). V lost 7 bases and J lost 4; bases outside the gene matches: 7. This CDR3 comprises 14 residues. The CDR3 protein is CASIRSGAYNEQFF. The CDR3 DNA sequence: TGTGCCAGTATTAGGAGCGGGGCTTACAATGAGCAGTTCTTC.

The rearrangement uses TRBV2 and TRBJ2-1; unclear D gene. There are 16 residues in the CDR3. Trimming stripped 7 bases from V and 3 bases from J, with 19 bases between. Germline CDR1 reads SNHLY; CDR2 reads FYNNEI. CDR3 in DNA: TGTGCCAGCATAAAGGACGTAGAATGGAGCTACAATGAGCAGTTCTTC. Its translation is CASIKDVEWSYNEQFF. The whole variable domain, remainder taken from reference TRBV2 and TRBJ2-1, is EPEVTQTPSHQVTQMGQEVILRCVPISNHLYFYWYRQILGQKVEFLVSFYNNEISEKSEIFDDQFSVERPDGSNFTLKIRSTKLEDSAMYFCASIKDVEWSYNEQFFGPGTRLTVL.

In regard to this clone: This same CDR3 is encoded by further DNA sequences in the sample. The CDR3 DNA follows: TGTGCCAGCAGCCCGAACAGGGGCAAAGAGACCCAGTACTTC. The encoded protein is CASSPNRGKETQYF. This sequence joins TRBV7-2 and TRBJ2-5, with 7 bases that match TRBD1. Germline-derived CDR1 and CDR2 are SGHTA and FQGNSA. This CDR3 has 14 amino acids. With V trimmed by 5 bases and J by 3 bases, 6 bases remained unmatched.

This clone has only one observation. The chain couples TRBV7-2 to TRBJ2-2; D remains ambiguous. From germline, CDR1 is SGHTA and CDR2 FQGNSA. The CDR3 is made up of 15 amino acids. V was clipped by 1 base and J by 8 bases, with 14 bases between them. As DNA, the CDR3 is TGTGCCAGCAGCTTAGAGGCCTATTATACGGGGGAGCTGTTTTTT. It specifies CASSLEAYYTGELFF.

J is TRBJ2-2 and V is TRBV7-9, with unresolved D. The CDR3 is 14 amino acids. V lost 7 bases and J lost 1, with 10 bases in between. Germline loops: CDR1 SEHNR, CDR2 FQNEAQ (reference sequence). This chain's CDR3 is CASISFRNTGELFF. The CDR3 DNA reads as TGTGCCAGCATTAGCTTCAGGAACACCGGGGAGCTGTTTTTT.

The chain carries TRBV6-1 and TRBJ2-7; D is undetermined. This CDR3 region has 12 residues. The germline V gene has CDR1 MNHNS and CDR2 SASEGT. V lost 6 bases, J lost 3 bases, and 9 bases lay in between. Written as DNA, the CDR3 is TGTGCCAGCAGAGGCAGAGGCTACGAGCAGTACTTC. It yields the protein CASRGRGYEQYF.

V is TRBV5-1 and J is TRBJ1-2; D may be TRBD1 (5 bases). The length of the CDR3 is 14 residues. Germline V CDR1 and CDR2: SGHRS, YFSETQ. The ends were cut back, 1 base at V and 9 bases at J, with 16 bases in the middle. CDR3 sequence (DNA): TGCGCCAGCAGCTTGTCTTTGACAGTTCGTCGCTACACCTTC. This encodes CASSLSLTVRRYTF.

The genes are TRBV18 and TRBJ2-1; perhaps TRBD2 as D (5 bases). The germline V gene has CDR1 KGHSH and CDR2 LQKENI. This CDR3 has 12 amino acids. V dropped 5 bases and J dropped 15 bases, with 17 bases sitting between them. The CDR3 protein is CASSSGPRAGFF. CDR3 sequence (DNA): TGTGCCAGCTCATCGGGTCCAAGGGCGGGGTTCTTC. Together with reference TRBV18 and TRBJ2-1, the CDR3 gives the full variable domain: NAGVMQNPRHLVRRRGQEARLRCSPMKGHSHVYWYRQLPEEGLKFMVYLQKENIIDESGMPKERFSAEFPKEGPSILRIQQVVRGDSAAYFCASSSGPRAGFFGPGTRLTVL.

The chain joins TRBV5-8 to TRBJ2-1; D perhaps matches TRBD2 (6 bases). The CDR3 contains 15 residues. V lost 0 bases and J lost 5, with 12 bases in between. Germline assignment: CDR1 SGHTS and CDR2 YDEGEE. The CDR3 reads CASSLAGVFHNEQFF. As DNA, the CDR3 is TGTGCCAGCAGCTTGGCGGGGGTTTTCCACAATGAGCAGTTCTTC.

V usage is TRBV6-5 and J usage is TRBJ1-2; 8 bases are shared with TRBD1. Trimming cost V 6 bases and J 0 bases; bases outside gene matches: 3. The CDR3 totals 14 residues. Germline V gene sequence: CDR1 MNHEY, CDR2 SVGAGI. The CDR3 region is CASRRQGPNYGYTF. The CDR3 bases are TGTGCCAGCAGACGACAGGGGCCTAACTATGGCTACACCTTC.

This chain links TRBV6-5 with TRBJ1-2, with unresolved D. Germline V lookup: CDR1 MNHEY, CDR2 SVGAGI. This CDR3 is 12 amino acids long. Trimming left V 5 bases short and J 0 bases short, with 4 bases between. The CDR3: CASSDTNYGYTF. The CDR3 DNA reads TGTGCCAGCAGTGACACTAACTATGGCTACACCTTC.

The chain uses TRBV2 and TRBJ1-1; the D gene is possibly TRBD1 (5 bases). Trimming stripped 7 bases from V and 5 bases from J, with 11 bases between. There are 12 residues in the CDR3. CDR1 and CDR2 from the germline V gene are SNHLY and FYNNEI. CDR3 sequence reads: CASTVGGTEAFF. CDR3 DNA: TGTGCCAGCACAGTCGGGGGAACTGAAGCTTTCTTT.

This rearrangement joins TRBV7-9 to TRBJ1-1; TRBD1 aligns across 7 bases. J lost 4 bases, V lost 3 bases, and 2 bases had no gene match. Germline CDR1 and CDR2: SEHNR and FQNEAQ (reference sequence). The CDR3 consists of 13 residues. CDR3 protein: CASSFTGATEAFF. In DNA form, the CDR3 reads TGTGCCAGCAGCTTTACAGGGGCCACTGAAGCTTTCTTT. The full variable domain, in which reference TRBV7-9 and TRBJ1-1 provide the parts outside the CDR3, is DTGVSQNPRHKITKRGQNVTFRCDPISEHNRLYWYRQTLGQGPEFLTYFQNEAQLEKSRLLSDRFSAERPKGSFSTLEIQRTEQGDSAMYLCASSFTGATEAFFGQGTRLTVV.

CDR3 amino acids: CASSLGAGGNQPQHF. The CDR3 region has the DNA TGCGCCAGCAGCTTGGGGGCAGGGGGAAATCAGCCCCAGCATTTT. The chain combines TRBV5-1 with TRBJ1-5, with 7 bases matching TRBD1. There are 15 residues in the CDR3. J lost 4 bases, V lost 0 bases, and 4 bases had no gene match. Looked up from germline, CDR1 is SGHRS and CDR2 is YFSETQ.

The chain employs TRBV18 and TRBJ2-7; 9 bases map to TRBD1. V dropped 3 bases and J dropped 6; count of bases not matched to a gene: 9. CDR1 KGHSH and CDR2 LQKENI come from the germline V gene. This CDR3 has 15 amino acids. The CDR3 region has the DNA TGTGCCAGCTCACCGACGCTGGGACAGGGCGGCGAGCAGTACTTC. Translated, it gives CASSPTLGQGGEQYF. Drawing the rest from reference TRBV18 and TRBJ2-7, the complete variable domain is NAGVMQNPRHLVRRRGQEARLRCSPMKGHSHVYWYRQLPEEGLKFMVYLQKENIIDESGMPKERFSAEFPKEGPSILRIQQVVRGDSAAYFCASSPTLGQGGEQYFGPGTRLTVT.

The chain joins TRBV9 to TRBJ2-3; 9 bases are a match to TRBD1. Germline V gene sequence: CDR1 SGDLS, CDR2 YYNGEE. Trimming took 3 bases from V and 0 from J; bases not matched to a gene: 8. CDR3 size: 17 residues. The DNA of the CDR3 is TGTGCCAGCAGCGCCCACAGGGGGCCACCTAGCACAGATACGCAGTATTTT. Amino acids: CASSAHRGPPSTDTQYF.

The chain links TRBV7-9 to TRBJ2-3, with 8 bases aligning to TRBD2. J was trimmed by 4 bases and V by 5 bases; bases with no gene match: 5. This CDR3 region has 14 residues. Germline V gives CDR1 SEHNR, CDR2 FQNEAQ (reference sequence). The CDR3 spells CASSPGLGSDTQYF. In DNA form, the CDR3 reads TGTGCCAGCAGCCCGGGACTAGGCTCAGATACGCAGTATTTT.

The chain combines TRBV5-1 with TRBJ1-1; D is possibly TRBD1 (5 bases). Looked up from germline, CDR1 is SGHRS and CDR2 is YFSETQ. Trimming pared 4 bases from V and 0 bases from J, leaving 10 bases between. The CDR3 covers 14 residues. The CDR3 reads CASSPDSMNTEAFF. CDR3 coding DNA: TGCGCCAGCAGCCCTGACAGTATGAACACTGAAGCTTTCTTT. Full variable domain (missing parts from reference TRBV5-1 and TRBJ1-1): KAGVTQTPRYLIKTRGQQVTLSCSPISGHRSVSWYQQTPGQGLQFLFEYFSETQRNKGNFPGRFSGRQFSNSRSEMNVSTLELGDSALYLCASSPDSMNTEAFFGQGTRLTVV.

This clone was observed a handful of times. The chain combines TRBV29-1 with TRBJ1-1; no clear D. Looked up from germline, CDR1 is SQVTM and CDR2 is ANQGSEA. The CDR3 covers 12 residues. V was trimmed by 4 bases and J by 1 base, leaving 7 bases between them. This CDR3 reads CSVAQTNTEAFF. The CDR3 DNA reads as TGCAGCGTTGCCCAGACGAACACTGAAGCTTTCTTT.

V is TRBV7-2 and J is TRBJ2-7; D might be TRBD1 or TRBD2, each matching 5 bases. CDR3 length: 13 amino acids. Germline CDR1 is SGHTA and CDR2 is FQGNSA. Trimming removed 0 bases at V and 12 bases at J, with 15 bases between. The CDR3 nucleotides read TGTGCCAGCAGCTTAGCGCCGACGGGACGGGTGTACTTC. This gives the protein CASSLAPTGRVYF.